This T cell receptor (beta chain) was recovered during a study of a mutant IDH1 vaccine in newly diagnosed glioma. Overall study: Vaccination of patients was performed eight times, in weeks 1, 3, 5, 7, 11, 15, 19 and 23. The first vaccination came 4-6 weeks after radiotherapy alone, or with temozolomide cycles.

The method was immunoSEQ multiplex PCR; TCRdb's version includes in-frame clones alone and lacks a portion of them. The sample yields around 55,000 clones, over 70% seen once. Concerning this clone itself: What it binds is unknown.

The study, taken as a whole, reports: There seemed to be no relation between pseudoprogression and changes in top peripheral T cell clonotypes.

Losses at the gene ends were 4 bases for V and 3 bases for J; bases not matched to a gene: 6. The CDR3 sequence is 14 residues long. Germline values: CDR1 MGHRA, CDR2 YSYEKL. Stated time point: week 23, last vaccination. Topical imiquimod was applied with each vaccine dose, which held 300 ug of mutant IDH1 20-mer peptide. Donor tumors were new WHO grade 3 or 4 IDH1-mutant, ATRX-lost astrocytomas. The chain links TRBV4-1 to TRBJ2-7; 7 positions agree with TRBD1. The TCR sequence derives from a man aged 35 to 55 with glioma. Sample: PBMCs, taken from a glioma patient whose treatment included an IDH1 peptide vaccine. The CDR3 DNA follows: TGCGCCAGCAGCCCGCAACAGGGGATCTACGAGCAGTACTTC. It specifies CASSPQQGIYEQYF.